The 26 T cell receptor beta chains presented below share a single source sample, sequenced in a study of T cells in Graves' hyperthyroidism and ophthalmopathy (dated by TCRdb to about 2019). Library preparation employed multiplex PCR. Sequencing was performed on an Illumina HiSeq 2000. The TCR beta CDR3 regions were amplified from RNA transcripts. The TCR CDR3 was subjected to a first round of RT-PCR using the HTBI primer set and the Qiagen OneStep RT-PCR kit. TCRdb's own reprocessing of the public reads used fastp at Q25 and MiXCR and kept productive beta chains. Each CDR3 protein appears once, grouped with its most common genes and DNA. The sample data list about 340,000 distinct CDR3 sequences, and roughly a fifth of these were observed just once. The biggest ten clones account for over 45% of the sample. The specimen sequenced was blood. The receptors derive from a woman aged 45-65 years with Graves' hyperthyroidism.

Many counts were recorded for this clonotype. The chain carries TRBV5-6 and TRBJ2-1; 7 positions match TRBD2. The germline V gene encodes CDR1 SGHDT and CDR2 YYEEEE. V trimming: 4 bases; J trimming: 2 bases; junction bases outside the gene matches: 9. The CDR3 runs to 16 residues. CDR3 nucleotide sequence: TGTGCCAGCAGCACCGCCGCTAGCGGAACCTACAATGAGCAGTTCTTC. Protein sequence: CASSTAASGTYNEQFF.

The rearrangement joins TRBV6-1 to TRBJ1-2; 8 nucleotides match TRBD1. V was clipped by 5 bases and J by 4 bases; unmatched bases: 6. CDR1 is MNHNS and CDR2 is SASEGT in the germline V gene. The CDR3 runs to 14 residues. CDR3 in DNA: TGTGCCAGCAGTCTCAACAGGGGGACCTATGGCTACACCTTC. Residues: CASSLNRGTYGYTF.

This clonotype was counted ten times or more. This chain uses TRBV28 with TRBJ2-6; no clear D gene. Germline V gives CDR1 MDHEN, CDR2 SYDVKM. The CDR3 length is 13 residues. V was shortened by 10 bases and J by 2 bases, with 9 bases between the two germline ends. The CDR3 spells CATQDPGANVLTF. CDR3 DNA sequence: TGTGCCACCCAGGATCCTGGGGCCAACGTCCTGACTTTC.

The V gene is TRBV20-1, the J gene TRBJ2-7; D tentatively reads TRBD1 or TRBD2 (7 bases each). The germline V and J ends were trimmed by 0 bases and 4 bases, with 16 bases remaining between them. CDR1 is DFQATT and CDR2 is SNEGSKA in the germline V gene (reference sequence). The CDR3 loop spans 15 amino acids. In nucleotides, the CDR3 is TGCAGTGCTAGAGATTGGGGCAGGGGGGGATACGAGCAGTACTTC. Its translation: CSARDWGRGGYEQYF.

This clonotype came up a few times. V is TRBV7-2 and J is TRBJ1-3; no clear D gene. Per germline, CDR1 SGHTA and CDR2 FQGNSA. Trimming left V 5 bases short and J 0 bases short, with 8 bases between. The CDR3 has 14 amino acids. In DNA, the CDR3 is TGTGCCAGCAGCGACAAAAGCTCTGGAAACACCATATATTTT. Protein sequence: CASSDKSSGNTIYF.

This rearrangement joins TRBV6-1 to TRBJ2-1; 12 bases match TRBD2. Germline CDR1 MNHNS, CDR2 SASEGT. The trim removed 4 bases at V and 4 bases at J, leaving 14 bases unmatched. This CDR3 contains 19 residues. CDR3 protein: CASSALAGGAPRQYNEQFF. In DNA form, the CDR3 reads TGTGCCAGCAGTGCCCTAGCGGGAGGGGCACCGAGACAATACAATGAGCAGTTCTTC.

This clonotype was found many times. The chain employs TRBV5-5 and TRBJ2-7; D is unresolved. Trimming removed 4 bases from V and 0 bases from J, with 11 bases in between. Germline V CDR1 and CDR2: SGHKS, YYEKEE (reference sequence). There are 14 residues in the CDR3. CDR3: CASSRETFSYEQYF. Here the CDR3 DNA reads TGTGCCAGCAGCCGCGAAACATTCTCCTACGAGCAGTACTTC. Filled out from reference TRBV5-5 and TRBJ2-7, the complete variable domain reads DAGVTQSPTHLIKTRGQQVTLRCSPISGHKSVSWYQQVLGQGPQFIFQYYEKEERGRGNFPDRFSARQFPNYSSELNVNALLLGDSALYLCASSRETFSYEQYFGPGTRLTVT.

This clonotype was recorded at least ten times. The chain carries TRBV7-9 and TRBJ1-2; tentative D call: TRBD1 (5 bases). Germline V gives CDR1 SEHNR, CDR2 FQNEAQ (reference sequence). Between the trimmed V and J ends, which lost 4 bases and 6 bases, there was a span of 12 bases. This CDR3 comprises 13 residues. This CDR3 reads CASSSRQGDGYTF. CDR3 sequence (DNA): TGTGCCAGCAGCTCTCGACAAGGGGATGGCTACACCTTC.

The chain is built from TRBV5-5 and TRBJ1-3; no clear D gene. The CDR3 extends over 16 amino acids. Deletions cut 5 bases from V and 0 bases from J, with 15 bases between. Germline CDR1 reads SGHKS; CDR2 reads YYEKEE (reference sequence). CDR3 protein: CASRNTYESSGNTIYF. Here the CDR3 DNA reads TGTGCCAGCAGAAACACTTACGAGAGCTCTGGAAACACCATATATTTT.

This clonotype was detected a few times. The J gene is TRBJ1-1, the V gene TRBV6-1, with D possibly being TRBD1 (5 bases). Trimming removed 5 bases from V and 5 bases from J, with 15 bases in between. The germline gives CDR1 MNHNS, CDR2 SASEGT. This CDR3 region has 14 residues. In DNA form, the CDR3 reads TGTGCCAGCAGTTGGGGGGAGGGACTGACTGAAGCTTTCTTT. Residues: CASSWGEGLTEAFF.

There are many counts of this clonotype. The CDR3 coding sequence is TGCAGTGCTACCAACAGTTCATCCTACGAGCAGTACTTC. It encodes CSATNSSSYEQYF. The rearrangement joins TRBV20-1 to TRBJ2-7, with no clear D. There are 13 residues in the CDR3. Trimming took 4 bases from V and 1 from J, leaving 11 bases between them. From germline, CDR1 is DFQATT and CDR2 SNEGSKA (reference sequence).

Ten or more counts support this clonotype. The CDR3 DNA sequence: TGTGCCAGCAGCCAAGAAACACAGGGAAATTCACCCCTCCACTTT. It encodes CASSQETQGNSPLHF. This chain joins TRBV3-1 and TRBJ1-6; D perhaps matches TRBD1 (6 bases). CDR3 length: 15 residues. V lost 0 bases, J lost 7 bases, and 10 bases lay in between. Germline V gene lookup returns CDR1 LGHDT and CDR2 YNNKEL (reference sequence).

A few counts support this clonotype. A junction end diverges from the germline sequence, so it may reflect a read error. V gene TRBV3-1 combines with J gene TRBJ1-2; perhaps TRBD1 as D (5 bases). CDR1 and CDR2 (germline): LGHDT, YNNKEL (reference sequence). The CDR3 has 15 amino acids. CDR3 residues: CASSLGRGANYGYAF. In DNA, the CDR3 is TGTGCCAGCAGCTTAGGGAGGGGTGCTAACTATGGCTACGCCTTC.

This clonotype was recorded at least ten times. The chain couples TRBV7-9 to TRBJ2-5; TRBD1 might be the D (7 bases). The CDR3 totals 13 residues. Trimming took off 5 bases at V and 5 bases at J, with 12 bases between the two ends. The germline CDR1 and CDR2 sequences are SEHNR and FQNEAQ (reference sequence). The CDR3 region is CASSPSGGETQYF. CDR3 bases: TGTGCCAGCAGCCCTTCAGGGGGGGAGACCCAGTACTTC. Full variable domain (outside the CDR3, taken from reference TRBV7-9 and TRBJ2-5): DTGVSQNPRHKITKRGQNVTFRCDPISEHNRLYWYRQTLGQGPEFLTYFQNEAQLEKSRLLSDRFSAERPKGSFSTLEIQRTEQGDSAMYLCASSPSGGETQYFGPGTRLLVL.

This clonotype has just one count. The rearrangement uses TRBV28 and TRBJ1-1; TRBD1 matches 7 bases. Unmatched junction bases numbered 18, after V lost 10 bases and J lost 4 bases. Germline CDR1 MDHEN, CDR2 SYDVKM. The CDR3 length is 16 residues. CDR3 bases: TGTGCCACCCCCAGGGCAGGGGGACGATCCAGCACTGAAGCTTTCTTT. Its protein product is CATPRAGGRSSTEAFF.

This clonotype was found many times. This chain joins TRBV5-1 and TRBJ1-1, with D perhaps matching TRBD1 (5 bases). This CDR3 is built from 15 residues. Germline assignment: CDR1 SGHRS and CDR2 YFSETQ. V lost 0 bases to trimming and J lost 0 bases, with 9 bases between them. CDR3 loop: CASSLADRLNTEAFF. The CDR3 nucleotides read TGCGCCAGCAGCTTGGCCGACAGATTGAACACTGAAGCTTTCTTT.

The gene calls are TRBV5-6 and TRBJ2-1, with D perhaps TRBD2 (6 bases). Trimming took 2 bases from V and 4 from J, leaving 10 bases between them. This CDR3 has 14 amino acids. Germline CDR1 SGHDT, CDR2 YYEEEE. The CDR3 nucleotides read TGTGCCAGCAGCTTCTGGGACTCTTACAATGAGCAGTTCTTC. Protein: CASSFWDSYNEQFF.

This clonotype was found a few times. The rearrangement links TRBV20-1 to TRBJ2-1; D assignment may be TRBD1 or TRBD2 (5 bases each). V lost 3 bases and J 9 bases, leaving 15 bases between the germline ends. The CDR3 extends over 13 amino acids. Germline-derived CDR1 and CDR2 are DFQATT and SNEGSKA (reference sequence). The CDR3 spells CSARGDAPGEQFF. The CDR3 DNA reads as TGCAGTGCTAGGGGGGACGCCCCCGGTGAGCAGTTCTTC.

The V and J genes are TRBV19 and TRBJ1-1, with 10 bases matching TRBD1. Germline assignment: CDR1 LNHDA and CDR2 SQIVND (reference sequence). J gave up 5 bases and V 4 bases, and 4 bases lay outside the gene matches. The CDR3 contains 14 residues. CDR3 in amino acids: CASSKTGGATEAFF. CDR3 sequence (DNA): TGTGCCAGTAGTAAGACAGGGGGCGCAACTGAAGCTTTCTTT.

The sample holds many counts of this clonotype. J is TRBJ2-1 and V is TRBV19; possible D gene TRBD1, 5 bases. CDR1 is LNHDA and CDR2 is SQIVND in the germline V gene (reference sequence). The V end lost 3 bases, the J end lost 6 bases, and 9 bases lay between the germline ends. The CDR3 extends over 13 amino acids. CDR3 nucleotides: TGTGCCAGTAGTATTGGGGCGGCCAATGAGCAGTTCTTC. Amino acids: CASSIGAANEQFF.

This clonotype has a count of ten or more. The genes are TRBV12-3 or TRBV12-4 and TRBJ2-3; no clear D gene. Trimming removed 5 bases from V and 2 bases from J, with 8 bases in between. The CDR3 is 13 amino acids. The CDR3 is CASSMGFTDTQYF. In DNA, the CDR3 is TGTGCCAGCAGTATGGGCTTCACAGATACGCAGTATTTT.

This clonotype was seen more than once but under ten times. The V and J genes are TRBV7-9 and TRBJ1-5; no firm D call. Trimming cost V 6 bases and J 10 bases, with 10 bases left between them. Germline lookup yields CDR1 SEHNR and CDR2 FQNEAQ (reference sequence). The CDR3 has 11 amino acids. As DNA, the CDR3 is TGTGCCAGCAGGAGGGTCATTCCCCAGCATTTT. Residues: CASRRVIPQHF. Combining the CDR3 with reference TRBV7-9 and TRBJ1-5 gives the whole variable domain DTGVSQNPRHKITKRGQNVTFRCDPISEHNRLYWYRQTLGQGPEFLTYFQNEAQLEKSRLLSDRFSAERPKGSFSTLEIQRTEQGDSAMYLCASRRVIPQHFGDGTRLSIL.

The V gene is TRBV7-9, the J gene TRBJ1-1, with D unclear. The V end was cut by 1 base, the J end by 3 bases, with 9 bases between. Looked up from germline, CDR1 is SEHNR and CDR2 is FQNEAQ (reference sequence). The CDR3 is 14 residues long. DNA for the CDR3: TGTGCCAGCAGCTTAGGCGCAGGCGACACTGAAGCTTTCTTT. This gives the protein CASSLGAGDTEAFF.

DNA of the CDR3: TGTGCCAGCAGCTTAGATAGCCTAGCGGGAGGCGGAGAGACCCAGTACTTC. Translation: CASSLDSLAGGGETQYF. The genes are TRBV11-3 and TRBJ2-5, with 11 nucleotides matching TRBD2. J was trimmed by 4 bases and V by 0 bases; bases with no gene match: 7. CDR1 is SGHNT and CDR2 is YENEEA in the germline V gene. The CDR3 runs 17 residues.

V and J are TRBV5-1 and TRBJ2-7; 9 bases line up with TRBD1. The CDR3 is 17 amino acids. V shed 0 bases and J 3 bases; nucleotides not matched to a gene: 10. Germline-derived CDR1 and CDR2 are SGHRS and YFSETQ. The CDR3, as DNA: TGCGCCAGCAGCTTGGCCGGACAGGGGACTTTTATCTACGAGCAGTACTTC. It translates to CASSLAGQGTFIYEQYF.

This clonotype has a count of ten or more. The V gene is TRBV9, the J gene TRBJ2-3; 8 bases align to TRBD2. V lost 4 bases, J lost 4 bases, and 8 bases stayed unmatched. The CDR3 is 15 residues long. CDR1 is SGDLS and CDR2 is YYNGEE in the germline V gene. Here the CDR3 DNA reads TGTGCCAGCAGCCTGGGGACTAGATCCGCAGATACGCAGTATTTT. It yields the protein CASSLGTRSADTQYF.